The present T cell receptor (beta chain) was sequenced within a study of blood T cell repertoires in COVID-19. Sequenced by immunoSEQ multiplex PCR; TCRdb stores in-frame clones only, minus some. The repertoire holds more than 120,000 clones, with approximately 88% as singletons. The CDR3 totals 13 residues. Trimming took 0 bases from V and 3 from J, leaving 6 bases between them. Germline V gene sequence: CDR1 SGDLS, CDR2 YYNGEE. The chain links TRBV9 to TRBJ2-5; D may be TRBD1 (5 bases). Specimen: peripheral blood. The receptor comes from a human donor in a cohort sampled during active COVID-19. CDR3 region: CASSVEGEETQYF. CDR3 nucleotides: TGTGCCAGCAGCGTAGAAGGGGAAGAGACCCAGTACTTC.